The 5 T cell receptor beta chains given below trace back to one sample, sequenced in a study of blood T cell repertoires in COVID-19. Data came from immunoSEQ multiplex PCR; TCRdb stores just in-frame clones and leaves some out. The sample carries hundreds of thousands of clones, roughly nine tenths recorded once. The sequencing input was PBMCs or T cells enriched from blood (not recorded which). The receptors originated from a man aged 60 to 69 who had recovered from COVID-19.

V and J are TRBV14 and TRBJ1-6; a weak D match, TRBD1 (5 bases). Germline loops: CDR1 SGHDN, CDR2 FVKESK. Trimming pared 2 bases from V and 8 bases from J, leaving 10 bases between. The CDR3 has 14 residues. The CDR3, as DNA: TGTGCCAGCAGCCAACAGGGTCGAGATTCACCCCTCCACTTT. Its translation is CASSQQGRDSPLHF.

The chain has TRBV29-1 and TRBJ2-6; 9 bases align to TRBD2. Germline lookup yields CDR1 SQVTM and CDR2 ANQGSEA. This CDR3 is 15 amino acids long. V shed 6 bases and J 1 base; nucleotides not matched to a gene: 4. CDR3 in amino acids: CSVLLAGSGANVLTF. In DNA, the CDR3 is TGCAGCGTGTTGCTAGCGGGATCTGGGGCCAACGTCCTGACTTTC.

The chain joins TRBV3-1 (or the pseudogene TRBV3-2) to TRBJ2-7; TRBD2 matches at 9 bases. This CDR3 has 16 amino acids. The V and J ends lost 2 bases and 2 bases, in that order; junction bases with no gene match: 7. Germline-derived CDR1 and CDR2 are LGHDT and YNNKEL (reference sequence). Written as DNA, the CDR3 is TGTGCCAGCAGCCAATCAAGCGGGGGGACCCCCTACGAGCAGTACTTC. This sequence encodes CASSQSSGGTPYEQYF.

This clone appeared a single time. V is TRBV5-1 and J is TRBJ1-4; D gene ambiguous. CDR3 length equals 14 residues. V was pared by 2 bases and J by 5 bases, with 10 bases between. From germline, CDR1 is SGHRS and CDR2 YFSETQ. DNA for the CDR3: TGCGCCAGCAGCTTTCTACCAAGAAATGAAAAACTGTTTTTT. Protein sequence: CASSFLPRNEKLFF.

V usage is TRBV7-9 and J usage is TRBJ2-2, with D perhaps matching TRBD1 (6 bases). Germline V gives CDR1 SEHNR, CDR2 FQNEAQ (reference sequence). The ends were cut back, 5 bases at V and 6 bases at J, with 19 bases in the middle. The CDR3 covers 16 residues. CDR3 sequence reads: CASSPDGRDNSGELFF. CDR3 in DNA: TGTGCCAGCAGCCCCGACGGCAGGGACAATTCCGGGGAGCTGTTTTTT.